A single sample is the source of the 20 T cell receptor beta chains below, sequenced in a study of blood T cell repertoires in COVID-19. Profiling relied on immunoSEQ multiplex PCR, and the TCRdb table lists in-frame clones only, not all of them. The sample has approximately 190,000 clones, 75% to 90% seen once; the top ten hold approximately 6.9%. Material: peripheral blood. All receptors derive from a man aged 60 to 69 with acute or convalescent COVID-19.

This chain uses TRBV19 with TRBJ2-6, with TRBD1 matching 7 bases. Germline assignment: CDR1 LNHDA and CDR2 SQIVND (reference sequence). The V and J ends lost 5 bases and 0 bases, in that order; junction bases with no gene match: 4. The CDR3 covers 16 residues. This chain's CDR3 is CASSRDRPSGANVLTF. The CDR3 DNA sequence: TGTGCCAGTAGTCGGGACAGACCCTCTGGGGCCAACGTCCTGACTTTC.

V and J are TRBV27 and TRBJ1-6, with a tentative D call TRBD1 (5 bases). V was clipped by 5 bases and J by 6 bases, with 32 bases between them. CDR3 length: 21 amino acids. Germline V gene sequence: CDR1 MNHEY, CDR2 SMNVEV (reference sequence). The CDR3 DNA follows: TGTGCCAGCAGTCAGTGGTGGGGAGGGGCGATGGGTCTTGGTTCTAATTCACCCCTCCACTTT. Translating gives CASSQWWGGAMGLGSNSPLHF.

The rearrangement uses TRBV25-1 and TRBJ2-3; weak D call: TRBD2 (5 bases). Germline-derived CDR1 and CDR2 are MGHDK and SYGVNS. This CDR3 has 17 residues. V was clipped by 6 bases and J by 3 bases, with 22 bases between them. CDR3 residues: CASSEQGLVSTTDTQYF. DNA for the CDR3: TGTGCCAGCAGCGAGCAAGGACTCGTTTCTACGACAGATACGCAGTATTTT.

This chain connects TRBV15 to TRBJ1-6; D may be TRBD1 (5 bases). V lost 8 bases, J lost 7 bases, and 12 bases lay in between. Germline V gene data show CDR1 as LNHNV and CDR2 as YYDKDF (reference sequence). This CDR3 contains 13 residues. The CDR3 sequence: CATHRQTNSPLHF. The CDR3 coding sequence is TGTGCCACCCATAGACAGACGAATTCACCCCTCCACTTT.

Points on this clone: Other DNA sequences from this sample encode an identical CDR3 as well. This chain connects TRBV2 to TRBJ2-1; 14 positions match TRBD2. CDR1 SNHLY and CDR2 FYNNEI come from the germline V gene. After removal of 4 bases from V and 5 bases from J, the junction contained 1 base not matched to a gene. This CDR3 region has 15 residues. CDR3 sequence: CASSGLAGGDNEQFF. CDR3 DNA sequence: TGTGCCAGCAGTGGACTAGCGGGAGGGGACAATGAGCAGTTCTTC.

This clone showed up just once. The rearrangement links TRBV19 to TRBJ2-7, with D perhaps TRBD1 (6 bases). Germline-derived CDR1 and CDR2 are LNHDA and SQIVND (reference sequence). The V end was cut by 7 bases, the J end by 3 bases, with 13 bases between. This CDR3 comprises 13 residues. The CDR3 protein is CASTRRGGYEQYF. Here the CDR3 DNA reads TGTGCCAGTACCCGAAGAGGGGGCTACGAGCAGTACTTC.

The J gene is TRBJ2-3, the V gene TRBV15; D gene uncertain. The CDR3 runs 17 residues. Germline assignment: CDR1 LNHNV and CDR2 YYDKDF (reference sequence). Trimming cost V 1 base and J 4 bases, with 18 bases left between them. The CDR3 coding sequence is TGTGCCACCAGCAGAGTACCCAGGATCCACGGATCAGATACGCAGTATTTT. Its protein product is CATSRVPRIHGSDTQYF.

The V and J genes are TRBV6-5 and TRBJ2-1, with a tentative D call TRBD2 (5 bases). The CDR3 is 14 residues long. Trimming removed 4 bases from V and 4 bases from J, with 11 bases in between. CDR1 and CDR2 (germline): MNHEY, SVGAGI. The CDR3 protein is CASSSLALYNEQFF. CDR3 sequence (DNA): TGTGCCAGCAGTTCCCTAGCTCTATACAATGAGCAGTTCTTC.

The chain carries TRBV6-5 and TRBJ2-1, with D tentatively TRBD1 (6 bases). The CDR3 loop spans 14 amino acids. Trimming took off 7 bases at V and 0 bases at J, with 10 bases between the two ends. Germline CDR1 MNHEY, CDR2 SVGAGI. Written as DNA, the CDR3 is TGTGCCAGCACCCAACAGGGCTCCTACAATGAGCAGTTCTTC. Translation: CASTQQGSYNEQFF.

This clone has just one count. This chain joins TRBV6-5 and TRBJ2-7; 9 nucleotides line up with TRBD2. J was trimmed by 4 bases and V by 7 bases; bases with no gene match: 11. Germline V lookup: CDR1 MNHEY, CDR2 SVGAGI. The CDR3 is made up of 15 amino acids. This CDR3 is CASIISGGSSYEQYF. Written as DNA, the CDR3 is TGTGCCAGCATAATTAGCGGGGGCTCCTCTTACGAGCAGTACTTC.

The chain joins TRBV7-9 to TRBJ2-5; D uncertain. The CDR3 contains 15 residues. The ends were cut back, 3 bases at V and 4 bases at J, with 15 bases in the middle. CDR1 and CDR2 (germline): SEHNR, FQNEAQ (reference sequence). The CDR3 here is CASSFAASALETQYF. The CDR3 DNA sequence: TGTGCCAGCAGCTTCGCAGCCAGCGCCCTAGAGACCCAGTACTTC.

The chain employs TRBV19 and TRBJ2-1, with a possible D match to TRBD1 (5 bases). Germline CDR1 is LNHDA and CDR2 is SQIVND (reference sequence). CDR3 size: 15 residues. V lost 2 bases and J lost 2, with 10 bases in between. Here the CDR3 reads CASSILDSPYNEQFF. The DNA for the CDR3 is TGTGCCAGTAGTATACTTGACAGTCCCTACAATGAGCAGTTCTTC.

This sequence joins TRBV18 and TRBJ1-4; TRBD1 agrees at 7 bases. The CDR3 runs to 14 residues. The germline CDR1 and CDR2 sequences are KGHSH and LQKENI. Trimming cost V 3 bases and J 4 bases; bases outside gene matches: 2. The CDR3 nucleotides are TGTGCCAGCTCACCGGGACAGATTAATGAAAAACTGTTTTTT. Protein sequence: CASSPGQINEKLFF.

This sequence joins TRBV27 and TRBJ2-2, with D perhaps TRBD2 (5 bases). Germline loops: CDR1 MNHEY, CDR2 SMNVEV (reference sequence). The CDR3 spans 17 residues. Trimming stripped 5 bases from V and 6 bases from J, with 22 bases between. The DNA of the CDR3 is TGTGCCAGCAGTCCCCGGGTCCCGACTAACGCCCCCGGGGAGCTGTTTTTT. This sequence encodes CASSPRVPTNAPGELFF.

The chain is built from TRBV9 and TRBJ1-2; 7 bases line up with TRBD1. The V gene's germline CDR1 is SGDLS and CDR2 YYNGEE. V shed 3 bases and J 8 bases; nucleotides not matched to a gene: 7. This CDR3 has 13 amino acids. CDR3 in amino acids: CASSETGSVGYTF. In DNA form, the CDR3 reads TGTGCCAGCAGCGAGACAGGGTCCGTCGGCTACACCTTC.

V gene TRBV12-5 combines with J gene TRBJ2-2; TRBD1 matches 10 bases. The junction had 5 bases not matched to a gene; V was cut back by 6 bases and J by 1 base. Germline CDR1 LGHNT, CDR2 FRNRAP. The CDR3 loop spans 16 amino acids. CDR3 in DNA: TGTGCTAGTGGAGCCGGGACAGGGGTGAACACCGGGGAGCTGTTTTTT. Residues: CASGAGTGVNTGELFF.

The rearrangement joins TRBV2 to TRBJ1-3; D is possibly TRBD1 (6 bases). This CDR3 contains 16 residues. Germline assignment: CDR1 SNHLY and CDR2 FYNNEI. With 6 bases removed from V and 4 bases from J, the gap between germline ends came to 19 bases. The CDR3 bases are TGTGCCAGCAGCCAAGAGGGAGGGGGTAGAGGAAACACCATATATTTT. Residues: CASSQEGGGRGNTIYF.

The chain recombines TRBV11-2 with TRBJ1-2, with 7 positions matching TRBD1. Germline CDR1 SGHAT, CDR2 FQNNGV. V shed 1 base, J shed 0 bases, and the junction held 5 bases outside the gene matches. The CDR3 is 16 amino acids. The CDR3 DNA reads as TGTGCCAGCAGCTTAGCTAGGGGGCGCTCTAACTATGGCTACACCTTC. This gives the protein CASSLARGRSNYGYTF. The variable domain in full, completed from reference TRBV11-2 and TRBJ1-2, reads EAGVAQSPRYKIIEKRQSVAFWCNPISGHATLYWYQQILGQGPKLLIQFQNNGVVDDSQLPKDRFSAERLKGVDSTLKIQPAKLEDSAVYLCASSLARGRSNYGYTFGSGTRLTVV.

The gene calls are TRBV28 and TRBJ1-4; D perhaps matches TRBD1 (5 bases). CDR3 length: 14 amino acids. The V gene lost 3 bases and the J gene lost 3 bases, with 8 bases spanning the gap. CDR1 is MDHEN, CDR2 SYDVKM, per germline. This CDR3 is CASSFTGPNEKLFF. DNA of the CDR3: TGTGCCAGCAGTTTTACAGGACCTAATGAAAAACTGTTTTTT.

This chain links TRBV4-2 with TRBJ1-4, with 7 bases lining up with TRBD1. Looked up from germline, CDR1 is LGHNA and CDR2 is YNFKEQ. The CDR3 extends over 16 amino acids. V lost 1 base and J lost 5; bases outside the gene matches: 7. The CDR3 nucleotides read TGTGCCAGCAGCCAAGGAACGGAGGGGGCAAATGAAAAACTGTTTTTT. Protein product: CASSQGTEGANEKLFF.